This TCR beta chain was sequenced for a study of CD8 T cells in ankylosing spondylitis. Findings of the study overall: In ankylosing spondylitis blood, a motif of roughly eight highly homologous TCR beta variants appeared characteristic.

Between the trimmed V and J ends, which lost 3 bases and 1 base, there was a span of 14 bases. The CDR3 has 15 residues. The germline CDR1 and CDR2 sequences are DFQATT and SNEGSKA (reference sequence). With regard to this clonotype: What it recognizes is unknown.

TCRdb itself ran the 5' RACE reads through MiXCR, one entry per CDR3 protein. The sample lists tens of thousands of distinct CDR3 sequences; roughly 30% were seen once. The sequence derives from a male donor with ankylosing spondylitis or in good health (not recorded which). The rearrangement uses TRBV20-1 and TRBJ2-3, with a weak D call TRBD1 (5 bases). The sequenced sample was blood, either unsorted or a sorted T cell fraction (not recorded which). This chain's CDR3 is CSASPHGAGTDTQYF. The CDR3 coding sequence is TGCAGTGCTAGCCCCCATGGGGCCGGCACAGATACGCAGTATTTT.